This T cell receptor (beta chain) was observed in a study of shared clonotypes between healthy human individuals. Naivety among CD8 cells was defined by CD45RO negativity and positive CCR7 selection, thereby excluding terminally differentiated effector memory CD45RA+ cells. For each subset, genomic DNA was distributed in equal portions over several immunoSEQ plates. Original data processing: ImmunoSEQ output held junction-only sequences without quality scores, so filtering differed. Clones were sequenced by immunoSEQ multiplex PCR, and TCRdb holds only the in-frame ones, with some missing. D and trimming come from the DNA, and the V and J calls and clone size come from that table. The sample lists nearly 600,000 clones; 95% were seen once. Trimming left V 5 bases short and J 2 bases short, with 23 bases between. The V gene's germline CDR1 is MDHEN and CDR2 SYDVKM. The CDR3 has 18 residues.

The source material was naive CD8+ T cells sorted from blood. The chain carries TRBV28 and TRBJ2-3, with D tentatively TRBD2 (5 bases). This TCR derives from a woman in her twenties or thirties in good health. This CDR3 is CASSRVPTFLAATDTQYF. In DNA form, the CDR3 reads TGTGCCAGCAGTCGAGTTCCTACTTTCCTAGCAGCCACAGATACGCAGTATTTT. The variable domain in full, with the rest retrieved from reference TRBV28 and TRBJ2-3, is DVKVTQSSRYLVKRTGEKVFLECVQDMDHENMFWYRQDPGLGLRLIYFSYDVKMKEKGDIPEGYSVSREKKERFSLILESASTNQTSMYLCASSRVPTFLAATDTQYFGPGTRLTVL.